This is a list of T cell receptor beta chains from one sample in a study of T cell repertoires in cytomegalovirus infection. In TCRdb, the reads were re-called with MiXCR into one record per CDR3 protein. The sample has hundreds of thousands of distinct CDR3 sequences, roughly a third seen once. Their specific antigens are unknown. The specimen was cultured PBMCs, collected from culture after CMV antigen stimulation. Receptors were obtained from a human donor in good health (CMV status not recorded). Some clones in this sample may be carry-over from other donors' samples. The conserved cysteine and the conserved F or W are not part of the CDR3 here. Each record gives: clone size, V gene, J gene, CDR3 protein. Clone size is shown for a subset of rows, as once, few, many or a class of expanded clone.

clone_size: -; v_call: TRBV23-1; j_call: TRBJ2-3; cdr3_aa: ASSHLTGDTDTQY
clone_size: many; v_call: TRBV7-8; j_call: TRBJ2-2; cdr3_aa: ASSHHRRQETGELF
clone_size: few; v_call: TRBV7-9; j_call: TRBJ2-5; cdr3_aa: ASSRRDSYQETQY
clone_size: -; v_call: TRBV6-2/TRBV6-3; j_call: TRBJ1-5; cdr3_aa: ASRPRGIGLSNQPQH
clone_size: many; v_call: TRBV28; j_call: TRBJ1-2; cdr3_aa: ASRADRVHGYT
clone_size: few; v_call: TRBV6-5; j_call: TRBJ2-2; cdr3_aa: ASSYGDRLTGELF
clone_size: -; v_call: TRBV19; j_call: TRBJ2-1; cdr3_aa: ASSIEIGPNEQF
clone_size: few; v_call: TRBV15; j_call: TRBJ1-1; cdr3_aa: ATSRDWGGWGTEAF
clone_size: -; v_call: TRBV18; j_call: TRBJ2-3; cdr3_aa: ASSPTGFSDTQY
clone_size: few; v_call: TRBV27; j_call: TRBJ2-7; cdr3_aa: ASSIGHQLSYEQY
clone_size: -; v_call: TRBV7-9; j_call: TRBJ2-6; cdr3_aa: ASSLGQVLWGANVLT
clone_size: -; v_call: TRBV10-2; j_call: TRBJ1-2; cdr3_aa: ASSVDFYGYT
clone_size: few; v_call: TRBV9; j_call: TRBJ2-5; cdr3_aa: ASSVTPSQGGPQETQY
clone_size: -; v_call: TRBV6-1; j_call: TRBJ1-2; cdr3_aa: ASSVTRDSSWYGYT
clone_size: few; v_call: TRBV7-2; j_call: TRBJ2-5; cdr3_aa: ASSLMYQETQY
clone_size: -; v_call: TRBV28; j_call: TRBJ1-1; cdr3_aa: ASSLNGGEAF
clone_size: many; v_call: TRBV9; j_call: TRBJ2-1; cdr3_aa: ASSLMGTSADEQF
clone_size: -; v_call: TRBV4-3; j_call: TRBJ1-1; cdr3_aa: ASNQWGMKEAF
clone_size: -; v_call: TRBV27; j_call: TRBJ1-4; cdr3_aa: ASSFPTGGGREKLF
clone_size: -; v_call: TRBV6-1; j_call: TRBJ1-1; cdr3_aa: ASRGGWGIGTEAF
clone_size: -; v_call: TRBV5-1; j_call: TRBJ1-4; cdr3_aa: ASSLQGTSEKLF
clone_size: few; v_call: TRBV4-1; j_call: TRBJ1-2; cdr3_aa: ASSQLGEGRDGYT
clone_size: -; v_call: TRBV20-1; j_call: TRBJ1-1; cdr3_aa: SAGSLFV
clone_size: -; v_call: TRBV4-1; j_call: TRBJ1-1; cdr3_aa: ASSQPGQGRNTEAF
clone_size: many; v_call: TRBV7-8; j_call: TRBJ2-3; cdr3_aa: ASSLAGVGDTQY
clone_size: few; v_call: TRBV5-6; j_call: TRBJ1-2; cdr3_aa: ASSSLTGEGYT
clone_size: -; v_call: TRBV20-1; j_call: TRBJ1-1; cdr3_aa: SARVRDLNTEAF
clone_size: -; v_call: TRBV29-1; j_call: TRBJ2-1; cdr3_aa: SVTSNHEQF
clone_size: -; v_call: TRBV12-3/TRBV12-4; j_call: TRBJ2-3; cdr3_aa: ASSYFGAFSTDTQY
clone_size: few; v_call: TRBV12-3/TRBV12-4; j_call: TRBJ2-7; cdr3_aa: ASRIGDYTYEQY
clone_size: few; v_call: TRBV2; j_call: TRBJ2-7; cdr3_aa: ASSIGTGRGEQY
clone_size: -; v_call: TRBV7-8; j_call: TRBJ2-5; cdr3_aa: ASSLYPHQY
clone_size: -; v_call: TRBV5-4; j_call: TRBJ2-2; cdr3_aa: ASSLGGGPPGELF
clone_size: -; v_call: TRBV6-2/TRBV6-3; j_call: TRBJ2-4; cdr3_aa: ASSYRPTPRTKNIQY
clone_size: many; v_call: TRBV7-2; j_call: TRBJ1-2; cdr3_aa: ASSLTGLGYT
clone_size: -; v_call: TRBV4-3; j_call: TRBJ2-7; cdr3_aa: ASSHDPGQASYEQY
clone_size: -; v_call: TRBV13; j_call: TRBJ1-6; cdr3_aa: ASSLGVRGLRSSYNSPLH
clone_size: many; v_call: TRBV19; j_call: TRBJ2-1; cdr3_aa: ASSIAAFRHNEQF
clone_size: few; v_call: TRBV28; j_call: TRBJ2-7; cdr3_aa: ASSNRGRSYEQY